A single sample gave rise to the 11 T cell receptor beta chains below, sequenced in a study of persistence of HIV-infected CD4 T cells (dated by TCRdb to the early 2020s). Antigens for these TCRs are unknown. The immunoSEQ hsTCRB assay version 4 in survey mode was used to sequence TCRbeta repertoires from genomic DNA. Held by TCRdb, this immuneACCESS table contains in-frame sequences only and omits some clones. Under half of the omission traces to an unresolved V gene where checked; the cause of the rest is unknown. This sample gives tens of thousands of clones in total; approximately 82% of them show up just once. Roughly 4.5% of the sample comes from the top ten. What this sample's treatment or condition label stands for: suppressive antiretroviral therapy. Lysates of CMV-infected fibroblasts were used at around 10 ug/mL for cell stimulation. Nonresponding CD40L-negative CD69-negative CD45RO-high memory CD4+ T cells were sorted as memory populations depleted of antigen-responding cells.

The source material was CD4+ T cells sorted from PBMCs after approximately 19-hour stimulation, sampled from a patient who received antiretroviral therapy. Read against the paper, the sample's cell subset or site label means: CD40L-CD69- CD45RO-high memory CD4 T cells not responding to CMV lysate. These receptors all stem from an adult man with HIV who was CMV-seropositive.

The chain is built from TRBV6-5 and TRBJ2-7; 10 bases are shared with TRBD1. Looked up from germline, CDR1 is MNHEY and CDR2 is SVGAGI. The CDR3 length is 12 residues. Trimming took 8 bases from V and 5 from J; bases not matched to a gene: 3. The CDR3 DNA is TGTGCCAGCCGGGACAGGGGCCACGAGCAGTACTTC. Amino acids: CASRDRGHEQYF.

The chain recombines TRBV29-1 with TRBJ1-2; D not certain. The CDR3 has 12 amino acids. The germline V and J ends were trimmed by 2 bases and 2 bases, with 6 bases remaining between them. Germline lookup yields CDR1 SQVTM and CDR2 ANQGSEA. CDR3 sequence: CSVEHINYGYTF. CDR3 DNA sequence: TGCAGCGTTGAACACATAAACTATGGCTACACCTTC. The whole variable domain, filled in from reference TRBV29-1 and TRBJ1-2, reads SAVISQKPSRDICQRGTSLTIQCQVDSQVTMMFWYRQQPGQSLTLIATANQGSEATYESGFVIDKFPISRPNLTFSTLTVSNMSPEDSSIYLCSVEHINYGYTFGSGTRLTVV.

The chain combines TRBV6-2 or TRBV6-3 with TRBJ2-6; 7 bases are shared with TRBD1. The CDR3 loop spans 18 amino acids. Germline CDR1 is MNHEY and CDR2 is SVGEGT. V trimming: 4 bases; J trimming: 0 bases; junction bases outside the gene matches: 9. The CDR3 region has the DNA TGTGCCAGCAGTTCCCACCCTGGACAGGACTCTGGGGCCAACGTCCTGACTTTC. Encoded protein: CASSSHPGQDSGANVLTF.

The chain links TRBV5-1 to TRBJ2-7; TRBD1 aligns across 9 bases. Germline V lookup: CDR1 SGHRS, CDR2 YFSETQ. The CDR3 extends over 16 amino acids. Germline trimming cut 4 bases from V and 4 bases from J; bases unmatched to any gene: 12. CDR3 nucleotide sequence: TGCGCCAGCAGCCCCCCGGGACAGGGAACAAATTACGAGCAGTACTTC. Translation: CASSPPGQGTNYEQYF.

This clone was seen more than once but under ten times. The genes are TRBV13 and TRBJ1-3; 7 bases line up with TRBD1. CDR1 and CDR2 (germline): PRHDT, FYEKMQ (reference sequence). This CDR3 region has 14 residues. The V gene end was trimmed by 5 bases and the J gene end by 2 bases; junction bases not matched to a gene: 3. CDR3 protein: CASSGGTAGNTIYF. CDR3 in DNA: TGTGCCAGCAGCGGTGGGACAGCTGGAAACACCATATATTTT.

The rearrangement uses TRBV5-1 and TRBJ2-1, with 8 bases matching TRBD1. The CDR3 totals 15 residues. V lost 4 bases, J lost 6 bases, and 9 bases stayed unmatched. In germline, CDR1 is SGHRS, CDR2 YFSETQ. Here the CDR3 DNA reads TGCGCCAGCAGCCAAGGACAGGGAGACCCCAATGAGCAGTTCTTC. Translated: CASSQGQGDPNEQFF.

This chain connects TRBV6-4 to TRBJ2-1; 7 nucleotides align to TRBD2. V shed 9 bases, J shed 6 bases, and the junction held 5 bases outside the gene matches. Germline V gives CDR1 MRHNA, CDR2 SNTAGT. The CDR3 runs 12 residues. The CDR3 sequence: CARETSSNEQFF. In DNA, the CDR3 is TGTGCCAGGGAGACTAGCTCCAATGAGCAGTTCTTC.

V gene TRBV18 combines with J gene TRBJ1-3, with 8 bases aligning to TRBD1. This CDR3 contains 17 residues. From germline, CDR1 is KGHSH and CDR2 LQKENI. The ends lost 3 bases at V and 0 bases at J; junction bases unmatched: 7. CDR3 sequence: CASSPFRDRSSGNTIYF. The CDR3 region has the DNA TGTGCCAGCTCACCCTTCCGGGACAGGAGCTCTGGAAACACCATATATTTT.

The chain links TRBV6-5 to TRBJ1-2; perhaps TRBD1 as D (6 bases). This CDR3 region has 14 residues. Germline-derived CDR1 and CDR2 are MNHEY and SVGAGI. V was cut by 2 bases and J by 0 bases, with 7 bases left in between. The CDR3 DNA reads TGTGCCAGCAGTTACGGGGGCTCTAACTATGGCTACACCTTC. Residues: CASSYGGSNYGYTF.

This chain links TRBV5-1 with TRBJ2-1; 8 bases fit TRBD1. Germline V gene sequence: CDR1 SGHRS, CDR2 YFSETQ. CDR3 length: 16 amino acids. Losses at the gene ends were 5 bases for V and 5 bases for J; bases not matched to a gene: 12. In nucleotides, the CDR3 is TGCGCCAGCAGGTTCCTGACAGGGGCCCTAAACAATGAGCAGTTCTTC. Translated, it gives CASRFLTGALNNEQFF.

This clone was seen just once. The CDR3 DNA follows: TGTGCCAGCAGCCAAGGGGCCGGACAAATGGATTCTGGCTACACCTTC. This translates into CASSQGAGQMDSGYTF. This rearrangement joins TRBV3-1 (or the pseudogene TRBV3-2) to TRBJ1-2; weak D call: TRBD1 (5 bases). The length of the CDR3 is 16 residues. In germline, CDR1 is LGHDT, CDR2 YNNKEL (reference sequence). V was clipped by 1 base and J by 7 bases, with 19 bases between them.